This entry lists 10 T cell receptor beta chains sequenced from one sample in a study of T cell repertoires in cytomegalovirus infection. These receptors have no known antigen. TCRdb re-analysed the reads in MiXCR, keeping a single row per CDR3 protein. The sample consists of 450,000 to 550,000 distinct CDR3 sequences, roughly 42% of them appearing once. The sequenced sample was cultured PBMCs, obtained from culture after CMV antigen stimulation. The origin of the receptors is a human donor in good health (CMV status not recorded). Some clones in this sample may be carry-over from other donors' samples.

The chain joins TRBV12-3 or TRBV12-4 to TRBJ2-3, with unresolved D. V dropped 1 base and J dropped 2 bases, with 7 bases sitting between them. This CDR3 has 14 amino acids. As DNA, the CDR3 is TGTGCCAGCAGTTTAGATCCAGCCACAGATACGCAGTATTTT. This encodes CASSLDPATDTQYF.

There are a few counts of this clonotype. The rearrangement joins TRBV11-2 to TRBJ2-1; the D gene could be TRBD1 or TRBD2 (5 bases each). V was trimmed by 5 bases and J by 6 bases, leaving 17 bases between them. This CDR3 is 15 amino acids long. Germline V gives CDR1 SGHAT, CDR2 FQNNGV. CDR3 nucleotide sequence: TGTGCCAGCAGCCCATTAGACGGGACCGTCAATGAGCAGTTCTTC. Its protein product is CASSPLDGTVNEQFF.

The chain carries TRBV7-9 and TRBJ2-7, with D maybe TRBD2 (6 bases). Germline V gene lookup returns CDR1 SEHNR and CDR2 FQNEAQ (reference sequence). V lost 5 bases to trimming and J lost 0 bases, with 20 bases between them. The CDR3 extends over 17 amino acids. This chain's CDR3 is CASSPPRGSPFSYEQYF. CDR3 DNA sequence: TGTGCCAGCAGCCCCCCCCGGGGGTCCCCTTTCTCCTACGAGCAGTACTTC.

This clonotype was seen only a few times. The rearrangement links TRBV27 to TRBJ2-2; D tentatively fits TRBD1 or TRBD2 (6 bases each). In germline, CDR1 is MNHEY, CDR2 SMNVEV (reference sequence). The V gene lost 0 bases and the J gene lost 8 bases, with 19 bases spanning the gap. The CDR3 spans 17 residues. CDR3 amino acids: CASSLSLGGRVSGELFF. Here the CDR3 DNA reads TGTGCCAGCAGTTTATCGCTCGGGGGCAGGGTGTCTGGGGAGCTGTTTTTT.

This clonotype turned up a few times. The chain joins TRBV12-3 or TRBV12-4 to TRBJ2-6; D is unclear. There are 19 residues in the CDR3. V lost 3 bases and J lost 0, with 18 bases in between. CDR3 sequence: CASSFFLESIHSGANVLTF. The CDR3, as DNA: TGTGCCAGCAGTTTCTTTCTGGAGTCCATCCACTCTGGGGCCAACGTCCTGACTTTC.

This clonotype appeared a single time. V gene TRBV4-3 combines with J gene TRBJ2-3; possibly TRBD2 for D (7 bases). Germline CDR1 and CDR2: LGHNA and YSLEER. Between the trimmed V and J ends, which lost 0 bases and 3 bases, there was a span of 13 bases. CDR3 length: 16 residues. Here the CDR3 reads CASSQEWGGQTDTQYF. CDR3 nucleotides: TGCGCCAGCAGCCAAGAATGGGGGGGGCAAACAGATACGCAGTATTTT.

The genes are TRBV2 and TRBJ2-5; 10 bases match TRBD1. There are 15 residues in the CDR3. J gave up 4 bases and V 6 bases, and 8 bases lay outside the gene matches. Per the germline V gene, CDR1 is SNHLY and CDR2 is FYNNEI. The CDR3 reads CASSKTGGRRETQYF. The CDR3, as DNA: TGTGCCAGCAGCAAGACAGGGGGCCGGAGAGAGACCCAGTACTTC.

This clonotype was seen only once. J is TRBJ1-6 and V is TRBV2; D remains unclear. Germline-derived CDR1 and CDR2 are SNHLY and FYNNEI. The germline V and J ends were trimmed by 4 bases and 7 bases, with 11 bases remaining between them. This CDR3 is built from 14 residues. CDR3 in DNA: TGTGCCAGCAGTGCCGTCAGAGTCAATTCACCCCTCCACTTT. This encodes CASSAVRVNSPLHF.

The gene calls are TRBV5-4 and TRBJ2-1, with TRBD2 matching over 8 bases. In germline, CDR1 is SGHNT, CDR2 YYREEE (reference sequence). Trimming cost V 4 bases and J 3 bases; bases outside gene matches: 9. This CDR3 comprises 16 residues. CDR3 coding DNA: TGTGCCAGCAGCCCAGCCGGGACTAGTGTCTACAATGAGCAGTTCTTC. As protein: CASSPAGTSVYNEQFF. Combining the CDR3 with reference TRBV5-4 and TRBJ2-1 gives the whole variable domain ETGVTQSPTHLIKTRGQQVTLRCSSQSGHNTVSWYQQALGQGPQFIFQYYREEENGRGNFPPRFSGLQFPNYSSELNVNALELDDSALYLCASSPAGTSVYNEQFFGPGTRLTVL.

This clonotype was detected a few times. The chain carries TRBV28 and TRBJ1-5; D might be TRBD1 (6 bases). The germline V gene encodes CDR1 MDHEN and CDR2 SYDVKM. Trimming stripped 10 bases from V and 4 bases from J, with 23 bases between. This CDR3 is 16 amino acids long. The CDR3, as DNA: TGTGCCATTGGGACACGGGGCTTCCAACGGAATCAGCCCCAGCATTTT. Its translation: CAIGTRGFQRNQPQHF. Using reference TRBV28 and TRBJ1-5 for the parts outside the CDR3, the full variable domain is DVKVTQSSRYLVKRTGEKVFLECVQDMDHENMFWYRQDPGLGLRLIYFSYDVKMKEKGDIPEGYSVSREKKERFSLILESASTNQTSMYLCAIGTRGFQRNQPQHFGDGTRLSIL.